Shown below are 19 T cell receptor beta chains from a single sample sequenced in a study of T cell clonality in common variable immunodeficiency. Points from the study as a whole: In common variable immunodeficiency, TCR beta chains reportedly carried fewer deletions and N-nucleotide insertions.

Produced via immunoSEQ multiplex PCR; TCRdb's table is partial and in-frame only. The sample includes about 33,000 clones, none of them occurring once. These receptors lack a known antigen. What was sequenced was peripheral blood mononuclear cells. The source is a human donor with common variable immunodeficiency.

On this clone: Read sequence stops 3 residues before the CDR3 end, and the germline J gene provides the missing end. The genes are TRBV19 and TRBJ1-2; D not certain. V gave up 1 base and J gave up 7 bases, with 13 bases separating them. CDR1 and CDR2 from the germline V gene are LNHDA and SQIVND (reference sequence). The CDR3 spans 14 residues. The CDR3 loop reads CASSIVAGETGYTF. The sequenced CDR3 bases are TGTGCCAGTAGTATAGTTGCAGGAGAGACTGGC.

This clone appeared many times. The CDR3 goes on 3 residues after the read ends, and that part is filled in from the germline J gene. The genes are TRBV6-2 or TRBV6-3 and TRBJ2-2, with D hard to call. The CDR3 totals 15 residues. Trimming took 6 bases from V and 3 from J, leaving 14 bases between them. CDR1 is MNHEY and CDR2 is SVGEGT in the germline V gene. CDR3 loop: CASSRPLADTGELFF. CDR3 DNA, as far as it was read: TGTGCCAGCAGCCGACCCCTGGCGGACACCGGGGAG.

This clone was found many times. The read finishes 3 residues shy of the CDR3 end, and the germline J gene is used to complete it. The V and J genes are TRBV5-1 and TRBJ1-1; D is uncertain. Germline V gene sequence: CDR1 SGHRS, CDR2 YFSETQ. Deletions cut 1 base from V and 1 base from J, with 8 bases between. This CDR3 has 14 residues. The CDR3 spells CASSLTVKNTEAFF. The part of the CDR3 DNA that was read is TGCGCCAGCAGCTTGACGGTTAAGAACACTGAA.

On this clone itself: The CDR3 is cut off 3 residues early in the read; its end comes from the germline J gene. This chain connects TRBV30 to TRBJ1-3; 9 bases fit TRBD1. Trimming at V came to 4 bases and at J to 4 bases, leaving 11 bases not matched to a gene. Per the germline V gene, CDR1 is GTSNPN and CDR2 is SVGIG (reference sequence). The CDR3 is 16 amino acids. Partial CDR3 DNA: TGTGCCTGGATGGGACAGGGCTCAGGTGGGGGAAACACC. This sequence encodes CAWMGQGSGGGNT. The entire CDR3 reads CAWMGQGSGGGNTIYF.

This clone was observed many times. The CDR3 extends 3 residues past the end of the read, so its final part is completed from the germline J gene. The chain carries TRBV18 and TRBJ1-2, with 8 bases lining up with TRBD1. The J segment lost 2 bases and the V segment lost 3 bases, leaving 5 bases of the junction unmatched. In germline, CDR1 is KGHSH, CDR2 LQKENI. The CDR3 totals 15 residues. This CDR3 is CASSPGTGQNYGYTF. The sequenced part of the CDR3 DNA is TGTGCCAGCTCACCGGGGACAGGACAGAACTATGGC.

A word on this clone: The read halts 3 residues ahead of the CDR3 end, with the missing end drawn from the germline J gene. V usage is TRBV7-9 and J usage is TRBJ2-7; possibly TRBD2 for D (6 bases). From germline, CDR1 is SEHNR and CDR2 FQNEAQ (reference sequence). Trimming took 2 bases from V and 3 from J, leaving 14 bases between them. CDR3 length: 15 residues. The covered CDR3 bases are TGTGCCAGCAGCTTATATGCCACGGGGGTCTACGAG. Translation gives CASSLYATGVYE. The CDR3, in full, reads CASSLYATGVYEQYF.

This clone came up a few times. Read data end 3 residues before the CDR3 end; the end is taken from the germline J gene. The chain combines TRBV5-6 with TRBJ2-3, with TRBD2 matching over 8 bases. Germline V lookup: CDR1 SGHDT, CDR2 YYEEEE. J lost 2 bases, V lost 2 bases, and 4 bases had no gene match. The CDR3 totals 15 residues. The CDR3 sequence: CASSLAGVTTDTQYF. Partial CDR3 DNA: TGTGCCAGCAGCTTAGCGGGGGTAACCACAGATACG. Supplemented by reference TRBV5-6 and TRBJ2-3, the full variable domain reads DAGVTQSPTHLIKTRGQQVTLRCSPKSGHDTVSWYQQALGQGPQFIFQYYEEEERQRGNFPDRFSGHQFPNYSSELNVNALLLGDSALYLCASSLAGVTTDTQYFGPGTRLTVL.

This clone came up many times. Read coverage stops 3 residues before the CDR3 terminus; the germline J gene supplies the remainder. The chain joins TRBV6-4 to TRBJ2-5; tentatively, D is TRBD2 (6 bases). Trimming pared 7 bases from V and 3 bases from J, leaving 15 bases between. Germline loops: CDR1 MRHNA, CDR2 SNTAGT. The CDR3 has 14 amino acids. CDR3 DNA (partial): TGTGCCAGCATGGAGCGGGCACGGAAAGAGACC. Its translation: CASMERARKET. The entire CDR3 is CASMERARKETQYF.

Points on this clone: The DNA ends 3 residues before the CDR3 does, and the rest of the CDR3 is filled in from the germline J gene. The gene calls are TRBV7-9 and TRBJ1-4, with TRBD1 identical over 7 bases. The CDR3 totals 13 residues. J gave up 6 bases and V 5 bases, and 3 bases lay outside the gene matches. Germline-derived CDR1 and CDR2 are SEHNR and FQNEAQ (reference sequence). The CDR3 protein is CASSPTGDEKLFF. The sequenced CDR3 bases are TGTGCCAGCAGCCCAACAGGGGATGAAAAA.

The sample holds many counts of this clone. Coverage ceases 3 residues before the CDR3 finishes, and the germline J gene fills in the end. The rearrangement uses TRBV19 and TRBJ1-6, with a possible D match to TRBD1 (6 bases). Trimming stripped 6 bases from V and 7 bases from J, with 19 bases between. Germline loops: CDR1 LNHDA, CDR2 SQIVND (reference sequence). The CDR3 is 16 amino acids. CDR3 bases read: TGTGCCAGTAGCCGAGCCGGGGGGCGAAGGAATTCACCC. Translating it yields CASSRAGGRRNSP. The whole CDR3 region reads CASSRAGGRRNSPLHF.

The CDR3: CASSRTGMYEQYF. The DNA read from the CDR3 is TGTGCCAGTAGCAGGACAGGGATGTACGAG. The rearrangement links TRBV19 to TRBJ2-7, with 8 bases aligning to TRBD1. The read halts 3 residues ahead of the CDR3 end, with the missing end drawn from the germline J gene. The CDR3 is 13 amino acids. V was pared by 6 bases and J by 4 bases, with 5 bases of the junction left unmatched. Germline V gene data show CDR1 as LNHDA and CDR2 as SQIVND (reference sequence).

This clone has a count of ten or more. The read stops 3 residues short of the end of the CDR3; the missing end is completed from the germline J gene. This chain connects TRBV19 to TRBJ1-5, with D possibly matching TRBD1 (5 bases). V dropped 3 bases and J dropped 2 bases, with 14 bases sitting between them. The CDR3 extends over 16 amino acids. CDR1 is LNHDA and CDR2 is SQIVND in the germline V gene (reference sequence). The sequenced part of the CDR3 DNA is TGTGCCAGTAGTATGACGAGGGGCTGGGGCAATCAGCCC. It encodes CASSMTRGWGNQP. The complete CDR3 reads CASSMTRGWGNQPQHF.

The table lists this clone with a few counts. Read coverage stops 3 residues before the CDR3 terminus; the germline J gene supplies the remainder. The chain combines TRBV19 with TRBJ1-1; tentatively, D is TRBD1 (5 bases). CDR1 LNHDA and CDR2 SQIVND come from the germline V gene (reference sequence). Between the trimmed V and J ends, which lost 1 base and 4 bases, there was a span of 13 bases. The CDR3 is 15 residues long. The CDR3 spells CASSIVGGAGTEAFF. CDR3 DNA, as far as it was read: TGTGCCAGTAGTATAGTGGGGGGTGCGGGCACTGAA.

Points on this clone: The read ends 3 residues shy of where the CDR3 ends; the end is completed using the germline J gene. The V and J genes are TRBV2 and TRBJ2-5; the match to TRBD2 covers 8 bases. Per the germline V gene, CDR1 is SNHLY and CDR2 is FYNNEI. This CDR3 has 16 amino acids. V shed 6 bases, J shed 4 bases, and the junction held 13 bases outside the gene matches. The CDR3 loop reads CASRKTAGGIGETQYF. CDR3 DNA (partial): TGTGCCAGCAGAAAGACGGCGGGGGGAATAGGAGAGACC.

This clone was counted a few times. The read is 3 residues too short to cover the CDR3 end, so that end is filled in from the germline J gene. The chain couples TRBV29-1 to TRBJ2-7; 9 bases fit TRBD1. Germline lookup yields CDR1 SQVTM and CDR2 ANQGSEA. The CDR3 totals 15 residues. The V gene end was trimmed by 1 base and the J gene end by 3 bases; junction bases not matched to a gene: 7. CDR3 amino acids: CSVEGQTGGGYEQYF. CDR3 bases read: TGCAGCGTTGAAGGCCAGACAGGGGGGGGCTACGAG.

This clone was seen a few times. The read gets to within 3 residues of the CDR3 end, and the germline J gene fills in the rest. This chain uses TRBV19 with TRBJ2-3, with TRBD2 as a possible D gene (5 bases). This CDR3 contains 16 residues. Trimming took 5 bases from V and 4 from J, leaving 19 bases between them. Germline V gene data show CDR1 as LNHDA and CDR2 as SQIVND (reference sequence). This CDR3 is CASSPSGDRLPDTQYF. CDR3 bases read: TGTGCCAGTAGTCCCAGCGGAGATCGGCTTCCAGATACG.

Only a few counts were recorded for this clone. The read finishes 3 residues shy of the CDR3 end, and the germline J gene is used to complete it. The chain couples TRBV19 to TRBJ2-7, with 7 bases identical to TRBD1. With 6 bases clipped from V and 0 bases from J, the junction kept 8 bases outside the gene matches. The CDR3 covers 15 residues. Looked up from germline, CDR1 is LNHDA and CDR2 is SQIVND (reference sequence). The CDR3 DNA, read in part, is TGTGCCAGTAGACTAACGGGACAGAGCTCCTACGAG. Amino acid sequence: CASRLTGQSSYE. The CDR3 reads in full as CASRLTGQSSYEQYF.

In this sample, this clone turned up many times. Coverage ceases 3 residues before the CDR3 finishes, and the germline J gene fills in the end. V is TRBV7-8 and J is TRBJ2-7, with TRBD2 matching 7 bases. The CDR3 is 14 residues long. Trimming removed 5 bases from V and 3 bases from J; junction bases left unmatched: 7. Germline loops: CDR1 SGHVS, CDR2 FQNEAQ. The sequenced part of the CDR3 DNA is TGTGCCAGCAGCCCACCCGGGGGGAACTACGAG. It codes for CASSPPGGNYE. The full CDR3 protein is CASSPPGGNYEQYF.

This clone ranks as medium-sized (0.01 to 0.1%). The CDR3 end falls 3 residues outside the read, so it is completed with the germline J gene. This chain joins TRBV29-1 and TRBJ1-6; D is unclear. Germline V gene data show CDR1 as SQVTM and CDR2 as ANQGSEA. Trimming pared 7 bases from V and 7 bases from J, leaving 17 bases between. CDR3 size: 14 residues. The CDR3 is CSAKEEGLNSPLHF. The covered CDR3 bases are TGCAGCGCTAAAGAGGAAGGGTTAAATTCACCC.